A selection of T cell receptor beta chains follows, all from one sample in a study of lymphopenia after photon versus proton radiotherapy. The table came from immunoSEQ multiplex PCR; TCRdb's copy has only in-frame clones and leaves some out. The repertoire holds thousands of clones, with about two thirds as singletons. This specimen consisted of peripheral blood, obtained from a patient treated with proton-based radiotherapy. The receptors here all came from a man aged 80 or over with esophageal cancer. Each CDR3 is given with its conserved first and last residue. The order of the fields is clone size, J gene, V gene, D gene, CDR3 protein, CDR3 DNA. D genes are given only for firm matches. The listing skips clone size in some rows; elsewhere it reads once, few, many or a size class.

abundance: -; j_gene: TRBJ2-7; v_gene: TRBV19; d_gene: TRBD1; CDR3aa: CASKSSGGTYEQYF; CDR3nt: TGTGCCAGTAAATCCTCAGGGGGAACCTACGAGCAGTACTTC
abundance: -; j_gene: TRBJ2-7; v_gene: TRBV11-2; d_gene: -; CDR3aa: CASSSYEGSYEQYF; CDR3nt: TGTGCCAGCAGTTCATACGAGGGTTCCTACGAGCAGTACTTC
abundance: -; j_gene: TRBJ1-6; v_gene: TRBV7-8; d_gene: -; CDR3aa: CASSTPVRDSSYNSPLHF; CDR3nt: TGTGCCAGCAGCACCCCCGTCAGGGATAGCTCCTATAATTCACCCCTCCACTTT
abundance: -; j_gene: TRBJ2-3; v_gene: TRBV18; d_gene: TRBD2; CDR3aa: CASSPLGGSGGTDTQYF; CDR3nt: TGTGCCAGCTCACCCCTTGGTGGTAGCGGGGGGACCGATACGCAGTATTTT
abundance: -; j_gene: TRBJ1-2; v_gene: TRBV6-6; d_gene: -; CDR3aa: CASSYSRVPGGYTF; CDR3nt: TGTGCCAGCAGTTACTCGAGGGTGCCGGGGGGCTACACCTTC
abundance: -; j_gene: TRBJ2-7; v_gene: TRBV27; d_gene: -; CDR3aa: CASSFLDGYEQYF; CDR3nt: TGTGCCAGCAGTTTTCTGGACGGCTACGAGCAGTACTTC
abundance: -; j_gene: TRBJ1-5; v_gene: TRBV10-3; d_gene: TRBD1; CDR3aa: CAIRKTGEKDQPQHF; CDR3nt: TGTGCCATCAGAAAGACAGGGGAGAAAGACCAGCCCCAGCATTTT
abundance: -; j_gene: TRBJ2-1; v_gene: TRBV5-6; d_gene: TRBD2; CDR3aa: CASSFWASGDNEQFF; CDR3nt: TGTGCCAGCAGCTTCTGGGCTAGCGGGGACAATGAGCAGTTCTTC
abundance: -; j_gene: TRBJ2-1; v_gene: TRBV7-3; d_gene: -; CDR3aa: CASSSGLDGQQFF; CDR3nt: TGTGCCAGCAGCTCAGGGTTGGACGGACAGCAGTTCTTC
abundance: -; j_gene: TRBJ1-3; v_gene: TRBV7-2; d_gene: -; CDR3aa: CASSPQGSGNTIYF; CDR3nt: TGTGCCAGCAGCCCACAGGGTTCTGGAAACACCATATATTTT
abundance: -; j_gene: TRBJ2-7; v_gene: TRBV6-5; d_gene: -; CDR3aa: CASSPKDPPYEQYF; CDR3nt: TGTGCCAGCAGTCCCAAGGACCCACCTTACGAGCAGTACTTC
abundance: few; j_gene: TRBJ1-1; v_gene: TRBV11-3; d_gene: -; CDR3aa: CASSLDGAGTEAFF; CDR3nt: TGTGCCAGCAGCTTAGACGGGGCGGGCACTGAAGCTTTCTTT
abundance: -; j_gene: TRBJ2-5; v_gene: TRBV19; d_gene: -; CDR3aa: CASRLSGETQYF; CDR3nt: TGTGCCAGTAGGCTATCCGGAGAGACCCAGTACTTC
abundance: -; j_gene: TRBJ1-5; v_gene: TRBV11-3; d_gene: -; CDR3aa: CASSLANSNQPQHF; CDR3nt: TGTGCCAGCAGCTTAGCGAATAGCAATCAGCCCCAGCATTTT
abundance: -; j_gene: TRBJ2-7; v_gene: TRBV5-4; d_gene: -; CDR3aa: CASRRDSESYEQYF; CDR3nt: TGTGCCAGCAGGCGGGACTCGGAGTCCTACGAGCAGTACTTC
abundance: once; j_gene: TRBJ2-7; v_gene: TRBV5-1; d_gene: -; CDR3aa: CASSFGPMGEQYF; CDR3nt: TGCGCCAGCAGCTTCGGCCCGATGGGTGAGCAGTACTTC
abundance: -; j_gene: TRBJ2-7; v_gene: TRBV11-2; d_gene: -; CDR3aa: CASSLPGRRAHEQYF; CDR3nt: TGTGCCAGCAGCTTACCGGGTCGGAGGGCCCACGAGCAGTACTTC
abundance: -; j_gene: TRBJ1-1; v_gene: TRBV7-9; d_gene: -; CDR3aa: CASSLVEQGTEAFF; CDR3nt: TGTGCCAGCAGCTTAGTTGAGCAAGGCACTGAAGCTTTCTTT
abundance: -; j_gene: TRBJ1-1; v_gene: TRBV6-6; d_gene: TRBD1; CDR3aa: CAISYRGNSEAFF; CDR3nt: TGTGCCATCAGTTACAGGGGGAACAGTGAAGCTTTCTTT
abundance: -; j_gene: TRBJ1-1; v_gene: TRBV7-8; d_gene: -; CDR3aa: CASSLQEGPEIEAFF; CDR3nt: TGTGCCAGCAGCTTACAGGAGGGTCCCGAAATTGAAGCTTTCTTT
abundance: -; j_gene: TRBJ2-3; v_gene: TRBV9; d_gene: TRBD1; CDR3aa: CASSPRTGRDTQYF; CDR3nt: TGTGCCAGCAGCCCCCGGACAGGGCGGGATACGCAGTATTTT
abundance: -; j_gene: TRBJ1-2; v_gene: TRBV5-1; d_gene: -; CDR3aa: CASSYLQGADGYTF; CDR3nt: TGCGCCAGCAGCTACCTTCAGGGAGCGGATGGCTACACCTTC
abundance: -; j_gene: TRBJ1-6; v_gene: TRBV28; d_gene: -; CDR3aa: CASRGTQGGNSPLHF; CDR3nt: TGTGCCAGCAGGGGGACACAGGGAGGCAATTCACCCCTCCACTTT
abundance: -; j_gene: TRBJ2-7; v_gene: TRBV10-2; d_gene: TRBD1; CDR3aa: CASSEPRDRYEQYF; CDR3nt: TGCGCCAGCAGTGAGCCCCGGGACAGATACGAGCAGTACTTC
abundance: -; j_gene: TRBJ2-1; v_gene: TRBV7-6; d_gene: TRBD2; CDR3aa: CASSADQTSAEQFF; CDR3nt: TGTGCCAGCAGCGCGGACCAAACTAGCGCTGAGCAGTTCTTC
abundance: -; j_gene: TRBJ1-2; v_gene: TRBV10-2; d_gene: -; CDR3aa: CASSESVGTYGYTF; CDR3nt: TGCGCCAGCAGTGAGTCTGTAGGGACCTATGGCTACACCTTC
abundance: few; j_gene: TRBJ1-5; v_gene: TRBV2; d_gene: -; CDR3aa: CASSEGRPFLHF; CDR3nt: TGTGCCAGCAGTGAGGGACGGCCATTTCTGCATTTT
abundance: -; j_gene: TRBJ1-5; v_gene: TRBV19; d_gene: TRBD1; CDR3aa: CASSLGDSYNQPQHF; CDR3nt: TGTGCCAGTAGTCTCGGGGACAGTTACAATCAGCCCCAGCATTTT
abundance: -; j_gene: TRBJ2-1; v_gene: TRBV11-2; d_gene: -; CDR3aa: CASSLRKGSLVFF; CDR3nt: TGTGCCAGCAGCTTAAGAAAGGGGAGCCTAGTGTTCTTC
abundance: large; j_gene: TRBJ1-1; v_gene: TRBV10-1; d_gene: -; CDR3aa: CASRETRRDAEAFF; CDR3nt: TGCGCCAGCAGAGAGACACGACGGGATGCTGAAGCTTTCTTT
abundance: -; j_gene: TRBJ2-1; v_gene: TRBV9; d_gene: TRBD2; CDR3aa: CASSVEGSGGPLYNEQFF; CDR3nt: TGTGCCAGCAGCGTAGAAGGTAGCGGGGGGCCCTTGTACAATGAGCAGTTCTTC
abundance: -; j_gene: TRBJ2-6; v_gene: TRBV5-1; d_gene: -; CDR3aa: CASSPGTPGANVLTF; CDR3nt: TGCGCCAGCAGCCCGGGGACCCCCGGGGCCAACGTCCTGACTTTC
abundance: -; j_gene: TRBJ1-1; v_gene: TRBV30; d_gene: TRBD1; CDR3aa: CAWSPDQGARTEAFF; CDR3nt: TGTGCCTGGAGTCCGGATCAGGGGGCGCGGACTGAAGCTTTCTTT
abundance: -; j_gene: TRBJ1-1; v_gene: TRBV13; d_gene: -; CDR3aa: CASSSRPHEEAFF; CDR3nt: TGTGCCAGCAGCTCCCGCCCTCACGAGGAAGCTTTCTTT
abundance: -; j_gene: TRBJ2-3; v_gene: TRBV5-1; d_gene: TRBD1; CDR3aa: CASMDRGRIADTQYF; CDR3nt: TGCGCCAGCATGGACAGGGGGAGAATCGCAGATACGCAGTATTTT
abundance: -; j_gene: TRBJ1-4; v_gene: TRBV7-9; d_gene: -; CDR3aa: CASSLVAGSAEKLFF; CDR3nt: TGTGCCAGCAGCTTAGTAGCAGGTTCGGCAGAAAAACTGTTTTTT
abundance: -; j_gene: TRBJ2-3; v_gene: TRBV9; d_gene: -; CDR3aa: CASTFPHTDTQYF; CDR3nt: TGTGCCAGCACCTTTCCGCACACAGATACGCAGTATTTT
abundance: medium-sized; j_gene: TRBJ2-7; v_gene: TRBV6-5; d_gene: TRBD1; CDR3aa: CASSYSGDRIHEQYF; CDR3nt: TGTGCCAGCAGTTACTCCGGGGACAGGATCCACGAGCAGTACTTC
abundance: few; j_gene: TRBJ2-2; v_gene: TRBV27; d_gene: -; CDR3aa: CASKPGELFF; CDR3nt: TGTGCCAGCAAACCCGGGGAGCTGTTTTTT
abundance: -; j_gene: TRBJ2-2; v_gene: TRBV27; d_gene: -; CDR3aa: CASLIPGTENTGELFF; CDR3nt: TGTGCCTCCCTTATCCCCGGGACGGAGAACACCGGGGAGCTGTTTTTT
abundance: few; j_gene: TRBJ1-3; v_gene: TRBV28; d_gene: -; CDR3aa: CACGTPSGNTIYF; CDR3nt: TGTGCCTGTGGGACACCCTCTGGAAACACCATATATTTT
abundance: -; j_gene: TRBJ1-2; v_gene: TRBV18; d_gene: TRBD1; CDR3aa: CASSLGQDINYGYTF; CDR3nt: TGTGCCAGCTCACTAGGACAGGATATTAACTATGGCTACACCTTC
abundance: few; j_gene: TRBJ1-6; v_gene: TRBV30; d_gene: TRBD1; CDR3aa: CAWSVQGDSPLHF; CDR3nt: TGTGCCTGGAGTGTACAGGGGGATTCACCCCTCCACTTT
abundance: -; j_gene: TRBJ2-2; v_gene: TRBV18; d_gene: -; CDR3aa: CASSGNLRTGELFF; CDR3nt: TGTGCCAGCTCTGGGAATTTAAGGACCGGGGAGCTGTTTTTT
abundance: -; j_gene: TRBJ1-1; v_gene: TRBV5-1; d_gene: TRBD1; CDR3aa: CASSLGDRGAEAFF; CDR3nt: TGCGCCAGCAGCTTGGGGGACAGGGGGGCCGAAGCTTTCTTT
abundance: -; j_gene: TRBJ1-5; v_gene: TRBV5-1; d_gene: -; CDR3aa: CASSPDMGPPNQPQHF; CDR3nt: TGCGCCAGCAGTCCTGATATGGGCCCCCCCAATCAGCCCCAGCATTTT
abundance: few; j_gene: TRBJ1-1; v_gene: TRBV29-1; d_gene: -; CDR3aa: CSVLSGANTEAFF; CDR3nt: TGCAGCGTCCTATCCGGCGCCAACACTGAAGCTTTCTTT
abundance: -; j_gene: TRBJ2-5; v_gene: TRBV6-5; d_gene: -; CDR3aa: CASTLPRAQETQYF; CDR3nt: TGTGCCAGCACACTTCCTAGAGCCCAAGAGACCCAGTACTTC
abundance: few; j_gene: TRBJ1-1; v_gene: TRBV5-1; d_gene: -; CDR3aa: CASSLSGVPYTEAFF; CDR3nt: TGCGCCAGCAGCTTATCAGGGGTCCCCTACACTGAAGCTTTCTTT
abundance: once; j_gene: TRBJ2-1; v_gene: TRBV7-3; d_gene: TRBD2; CDR3aa: CASSQSGGNNNEQFF; CDR3nt: TGTGCCAGCAGTCAAAGCGGGGGGAACAACAATGAGCAGTTCTTC
abundance: few; j_gene: TRBJ1-5; v_gene: TRBV21-1; d_gene: -; CDR3aa: CASSKAGQPQHF; CDR3nt: TGTGCCAGCAGCAAAGCGGGTCAGCCCCAGCATTTT
abundance: large; j_gene: TRBJ2-3; v_gene: TRBV11-3; d_gene: -; CDR3aa: CASNQRRGSTDTQYF; CDR3nt: TGTGCCAGCAACCAACGCCGGGGGAGCACAGATACGCAGTATTTT
abundance: -; j_gene: TRBJ1-5; v_gene: TRBV6-5; d_gene: TRBD1; CDR3aa: CASSYSIPGGGQPQHF; CDR3nt: TGTGCCAGCAGTTACTCGATCCCAGGGGGCGGTCAGCCCCAGCATTTT
abundance: -; j_gene: TRBJ2-5; v_gene: TRBV11-3; d_gene: -; CDR3aa: CASSKSDGGGRETQYF; CDR3nt: TGTGCCAGCAGTAAATCGGACGGCGGGGGCCGGGAGACCCAGTACTTC
abundance: -; j_gene: TRBJ1-5; v_gene: TRBV6-5; d_gene: -; CDR3aa: CASSSGAFNQPQHF; CDR3nt: TGTGCCAGCAGTTCGGGGGCTTTCAATCAGCCCCAGCATTTT
abundance: -; j_gene: TRBJ2-7; v_gene: TRBV4-1; d_gene: TRBD1; CDR3aa: CASSYRDRDYEQYF; CDR3nt: TGCGCCAGCAGTTACCGGGACAGAGACTACGAGCAGTACTTC
abundance: medium-sized; j_gene: TRBJ1-5; v_gene: TRBV9; d_gene: -; CDR3aa: CASSVAGLQGEPQHF; CDR3nt: TGTGCCAGCAGCGTAGCGGGACTACAAGGGGAGCCCCAGCATTTT